Below, 14 T cell receptor beta chains from the same sample are listed, as sequenced in a study of Graves' ophthalmopathy and Graves' hyperthyroidism. Amplifying from RNA transcripts, the study obtained TCR beta CDR3 regions. HTBI-primed RT-PCR formed the first round, and a multiplex PCR formed the second. TCRdb used MiXCR to reprocess the multiplex PCR reads, holding one entry per CDR3 protein. The table has 650,000 to 900,000 distinct CDR3 sequences, 40% seen once; the top ten hold 44%. The specimen sequenced was peripheral blood. The receptors derive from an adult man with Graves' ophthalmopathy.

DNA for the CDR3: TGTGCCAGCAGCACCCAACAACTAAACACTGAAGCTTTCTTT. It yields the protein CASSTQQLNTEAFF. The genes are TRBV7-9 and TRBJ1-1; no reliable D call. Deletions cut 5 bases from V and 2 bases from J, with 12 bases between. The V gene's germline CDR1 is SEHNR and CDR2 FQNEAQ (reference sequence). The CDR3 spans 14 residues.

The CDR3 here is CASSAGTGRTEAFF. Written as DNA, the CDR3 is TGTGCCAGCAGTGCCGGGACAGGGAGGACTGAAGCTTTCTTT. The genes are TRBV25-1 and TRBJ1-1, with TRBD1 identical over 9 bases. Looked up from germline, CDR1 is MGHDK and CDR2 is SYGVNS. The CDR3 totals 14 residues. V lost 4 bases to trimming and J lost 5 bases; unmatched junction nucleotides: 5.

This clonotype has only a few counts. Possible read error: a much larger clone is one base away. This chain uses TRBV7-8 with TRBJ2-5; D call uncertain. Germline CDR1 reads SGHVS; CDR2 reads FQNEAQ. This CDR3 has 14 residues. The CDR3 spells CVSSFFSGMETQYF. The CDR3 DNA reads TGTGTCAGCAGCTTCTTTTCAGGCATGGAGACCCAGTACTTC.

Concerning this clonotype itself: Its ends do not fully match the called genes, so a read error is possible. The V and J genes are TRBV10-3 and TRBJ1-1, with 7 bases matching TRBD1. The CDR3 totals 15 residues. The germline V gene has CDR1 ENHRY and CDR2 SYGVKD. The DNA for the CDR3 is TGTGCCAGCAGTGACGTAAACAGGGGGAACACTGAAGCTTTCTTT. Translating gives CASSDVNRGNTEAFF.

This clonotype showed up just a few times. The CDR3 is CASSVATVSNYGYTF. The CDR3 DNA reads TGTGCCAGCAGCGTAGCTACAGTTTCCAACTATGGCTACACCTTC. J is TRBJ1-2 and V is TRBV9; no clear D gene. Deletions cut 0 bases from V and 2 bases from J, with 11 bases between. The CDR3 has 15 residues. The V gene's germline CDR1 is SGDLS and CDR2 YYNGEE.

This clonotype was counted between two and nine times. A much larger clonotype is one base distant, so this may be a read error. This chain links TRBV2 with TRBJ2-2, with D maybe TRBD2 (5 bases). Germline assignment: CDR1 SNHLY and CDR2 FYNNEI. V was clipped by 7 bases and J by 5 bases, with 17 bases between them. This CDR3 region has 15 residues. CDR3 coding DNA: TGTGCCAGCACTACGAGACTAACGGGAACCGGGGAGCTGTTTTTT. Translating it yields CASTTRLTGTGELFF.

The chain links TRBV20-1 to TRBJ2-7, with 7 bases matching TRBD1. J gave up 0 bases and V 6 bases, and 8 bases lay outside the gene matches. CDR1 and CDR2 from the germline V gene are DFQATT and SNEGSKA (reference sequence). This CDR3 is built from 14 residues. The CDR3 DNA follows: TGCAGTGCGGAAGACAGGGTGGGCTCCTACGAGCAGTACTTC. Residues: CSAEDRVGSYEQYF.

The chain is built from TRBV7-9 and TRBJ1-1, with TRBD1 as a possible D gene (5 bases). The germline CDR1 and CDR2 sequences are SEHNR and FQNEAQ (reference sequence). The CDR3 extends over 14 amino acids. V lost 5 bases to trimming and J lost 4 bases, with 14 bases between them. The CDR3 region has the DNA TGTGCCAGCAGCGCAGAGGTGGGGGGCACTGAAGCTTTCTTT. As protein: CASSAEVGGTEAFF.

This clonotype was counted only a few times. The chain couples TRBV19 to TRBJ1-5; a possible D gene is TRBD1 (6 bases). Trimming stripped 4 bases from V and 1 base from J, with 17 bases between. Germline loops: CDR1 LNHDA, CDR2 SQIVND (reference sequence). This CDR3 is built from 17 residues. This CDR3 reads CASSRTRTGRSNQPQHF. The DNA for the CDR3 is TGTGCCAGTAGTAGAACTCGAACAGGGAGAAGCAATCAGCCCCAGCATTTT.

This clonotype occurred many times. The chain has TRBV7-8 and TRBJ2-7; D is ambiguous. The germline V gene encodes CDR1 SGHVS and CDR2 FQNEAQ. V was clipped by 6 bases and J by 1 base, with 10 bases between them. This CDR3 has 13 amino acids. The CDR3 DNA reads TGTGCCAGCAGGAGAGCGCTTTCCTACGAGCAGTACTTC. It translates to CASRRALSYEQYF.

In this sample, this clonotype turned up a few times. V usage is TRBV20-1 and J usage is TRBJ1-6; possible D gene TRBD1, 5 bases. The germline V and J ends were trimmed by 2 bases and 6 bases, with 8 bases remaining between them. There are 13 residues in the CDR3. Per the germline V gene, CDR1 is DFQATT and CDR2 is SNEGSKA (reference sequence). The CDR3 sequence: CSARSDSNSPLHF. For the CDR3, the DNA is TGCAGTGCTAGATCCGACAGTAATTCACCCCTCCACTTT.

This clonotype was picked up a small number of times. The chain couples TRBV11-2 to TRBJ2-7; 10 bases fit TRBD2. The CDR3 length is 15 residues. Trimming removed 0 bases from V and 6 bases from J; junction bases left unmatched: 5. The V gene's germline CDR1 is SGHAT and CDR2 FQNNGV. The CDR3 coding sequence is TGTGCCAGCAGCTTAGATATAGCGGGGGGACGCGAGCAGTACTTC. Its translation is CASSLDIAGGREQYF.

The chain carries TRBV4-3 and TRBJ2-7; no reliable D call. Germline-derived CDR1 and CDR2 are LGHNA and YSLEER. Trimming left V 3 bases short and J 0 bases short, with 9 bases between. The CDR3 is 14 residues long. This CDR3 reads CASSHEVISYEQYF. The CDR3 region has the DNA TGCGCCAGCAGCCACGAGGTAATCTCCTACGAGCAGTACTTC.

The chain couples TRBV7-2 to TRBJ1-2, with no clear D. CDR1 is SGHTA, CDR2 FQGNSA, per germline. Trimming shortened V by 2 bases and J by 0 bases, and 7 bases separated the two germline ends. This CDR3 region has 14 residues. The CDR3 is CASSLRHANYGYTF. DNA of the CDR3: TGTGCCAGCAGCTTAAGGCATGCTAACTATGGCTACACCTTC.